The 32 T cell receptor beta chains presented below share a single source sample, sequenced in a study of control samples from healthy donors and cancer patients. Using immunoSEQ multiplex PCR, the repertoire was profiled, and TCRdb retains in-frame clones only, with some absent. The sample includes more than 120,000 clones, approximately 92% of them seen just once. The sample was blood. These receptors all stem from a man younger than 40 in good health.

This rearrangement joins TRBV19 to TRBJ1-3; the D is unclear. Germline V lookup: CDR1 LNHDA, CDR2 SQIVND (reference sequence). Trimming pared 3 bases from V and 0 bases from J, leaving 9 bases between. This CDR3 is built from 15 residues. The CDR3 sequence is CASSIYGSSGNTIYF. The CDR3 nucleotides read TGTGCCAGTAGTATCTACGGGAGCTCTGGAAACACCATATATTTT.

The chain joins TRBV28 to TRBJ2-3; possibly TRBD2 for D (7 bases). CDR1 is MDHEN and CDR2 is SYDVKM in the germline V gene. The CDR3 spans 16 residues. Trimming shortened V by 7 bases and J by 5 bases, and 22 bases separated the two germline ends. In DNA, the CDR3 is TGTGCCAGCACCCCTATGAGGGGGGGGGCAGTAGATACGCAGTATTTT. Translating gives CASTPMRGGAVDTQYF.

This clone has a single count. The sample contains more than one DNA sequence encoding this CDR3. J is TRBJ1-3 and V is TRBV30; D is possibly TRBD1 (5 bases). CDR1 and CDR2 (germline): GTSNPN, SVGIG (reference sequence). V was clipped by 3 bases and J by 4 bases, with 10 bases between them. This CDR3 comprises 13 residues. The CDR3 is CAWRGEGGNTIYF. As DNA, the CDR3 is TGTGCCTGGAGGGGGGAAGGGGGAAACACCATATATTTT.

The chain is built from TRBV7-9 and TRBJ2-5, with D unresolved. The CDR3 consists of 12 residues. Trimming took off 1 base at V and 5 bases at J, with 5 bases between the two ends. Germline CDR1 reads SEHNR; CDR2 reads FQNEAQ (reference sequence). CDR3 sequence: CASSLVSETQYF. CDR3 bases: TGTGCCAGCAGCTTAGTAAGCGAGACCCAGTACTTC.

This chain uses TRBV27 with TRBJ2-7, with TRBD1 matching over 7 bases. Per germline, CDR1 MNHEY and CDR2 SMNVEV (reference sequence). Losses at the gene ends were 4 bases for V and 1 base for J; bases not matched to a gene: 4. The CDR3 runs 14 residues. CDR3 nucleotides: TGTGCCAGCAGTTCAAGACAGGGATCCTACGAGCAGTACTTC. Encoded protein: CASSSRQGSYEQYF.

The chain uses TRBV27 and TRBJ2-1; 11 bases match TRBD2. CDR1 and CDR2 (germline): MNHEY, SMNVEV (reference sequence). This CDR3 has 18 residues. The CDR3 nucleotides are TGTGCAACCATAAGCCTAGCGGGGGGTCCCAACTCCTACAATGAGCAGTTCTTC. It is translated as CATISLAGGPNSYNEQFF.

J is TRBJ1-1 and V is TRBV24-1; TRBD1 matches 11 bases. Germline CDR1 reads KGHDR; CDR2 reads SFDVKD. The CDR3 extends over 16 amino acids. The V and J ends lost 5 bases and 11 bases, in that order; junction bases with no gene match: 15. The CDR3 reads CATSVPGQGVFAPAFF. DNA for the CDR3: TGTGCCACCAGTGTACCGGGACAGGGGGTTTTCGCACCCGCTTTCTTT.

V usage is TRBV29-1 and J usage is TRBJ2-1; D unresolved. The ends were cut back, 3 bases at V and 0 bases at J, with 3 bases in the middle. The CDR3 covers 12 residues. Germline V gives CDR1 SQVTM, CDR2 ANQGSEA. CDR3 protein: CSVDVSYNEQFF. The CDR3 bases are TGCAGCGTTGACGTCTCCTACAATGAGCAGTTCTTC.

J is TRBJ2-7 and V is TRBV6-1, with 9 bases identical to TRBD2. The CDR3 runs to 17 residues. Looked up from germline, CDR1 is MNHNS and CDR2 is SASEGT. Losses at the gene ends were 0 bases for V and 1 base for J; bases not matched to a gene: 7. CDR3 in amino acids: CASSEAAAGGLSYEQYF. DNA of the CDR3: TGTGCCAGCAGTGAAGCGGCGGCGGGGGGGCTATCCTACGAGCAGTACTTC.

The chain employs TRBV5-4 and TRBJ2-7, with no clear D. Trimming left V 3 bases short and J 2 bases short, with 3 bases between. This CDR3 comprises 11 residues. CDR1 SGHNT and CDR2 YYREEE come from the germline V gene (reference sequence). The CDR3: CASSSPYEQYF. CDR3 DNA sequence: TGTGCCAGCAGCTCCCCCTACGAGCAGTACTTC.

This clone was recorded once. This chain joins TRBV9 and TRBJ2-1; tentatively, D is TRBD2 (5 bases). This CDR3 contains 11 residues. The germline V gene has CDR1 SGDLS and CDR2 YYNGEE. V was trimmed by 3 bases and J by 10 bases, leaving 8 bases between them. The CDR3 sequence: CASSGTLEQFF. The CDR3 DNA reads TGTGCCAGCAGCGGGACTCTCGAGCAGTTCTTC.

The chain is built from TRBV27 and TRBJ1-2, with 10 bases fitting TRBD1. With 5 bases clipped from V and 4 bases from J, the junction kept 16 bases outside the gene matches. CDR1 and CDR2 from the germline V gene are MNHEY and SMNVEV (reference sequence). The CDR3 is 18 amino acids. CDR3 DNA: TGTGCCAGCAGTACCCACTTCCAGACAGGGGGCGGGGCCTATGGCTACACCTTC. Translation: CASSTHFQTGGGAYGYTF.

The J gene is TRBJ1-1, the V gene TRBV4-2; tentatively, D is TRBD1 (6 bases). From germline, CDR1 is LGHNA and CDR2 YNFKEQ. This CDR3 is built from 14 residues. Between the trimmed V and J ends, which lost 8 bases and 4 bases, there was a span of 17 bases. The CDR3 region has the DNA TGTGCCAGCTCTCCCTCAGGGACAAGCACTGAAGCTTTCTTT. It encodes CASSPSGTSTEAFF.

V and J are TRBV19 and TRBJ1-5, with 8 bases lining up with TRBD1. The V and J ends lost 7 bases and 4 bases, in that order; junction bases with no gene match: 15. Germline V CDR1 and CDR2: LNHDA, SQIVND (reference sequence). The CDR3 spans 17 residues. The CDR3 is CASNSLSQGAKNQPQHF. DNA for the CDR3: TGTGCCAGTAACTCACTCTCGCAGGGGGCCAAGAATCAGCCCCAGCATTTT.

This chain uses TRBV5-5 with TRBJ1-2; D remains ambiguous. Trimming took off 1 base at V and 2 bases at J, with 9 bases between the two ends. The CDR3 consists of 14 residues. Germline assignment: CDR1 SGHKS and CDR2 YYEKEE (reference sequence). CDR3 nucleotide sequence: TGTGCCAGCAGCTTGCGTCCGGGAAACTATGGCTACACCTTC. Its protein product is CASSLRPGNYGYTF.

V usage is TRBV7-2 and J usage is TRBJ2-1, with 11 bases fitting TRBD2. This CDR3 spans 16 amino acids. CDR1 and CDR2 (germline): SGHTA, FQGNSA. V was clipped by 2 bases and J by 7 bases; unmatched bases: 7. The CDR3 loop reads CASSLPSGGRVNEQFF. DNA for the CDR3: TGTGCCAGCAGCTTACCTAGCGGGGGGCGTGTTAATGAGCAGTTCTTC. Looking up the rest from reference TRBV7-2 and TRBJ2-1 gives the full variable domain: GAGVSQSPSNKVTEKGKDVELRCDPISGHTALYWYRQSLGQGLEFLIYFQGNSAPDKSGLPSDRFSAERTGGSVSTLTIQRTQQEDSAVYLCASSLPSGGRVNEQFFGPGTRLTVL.

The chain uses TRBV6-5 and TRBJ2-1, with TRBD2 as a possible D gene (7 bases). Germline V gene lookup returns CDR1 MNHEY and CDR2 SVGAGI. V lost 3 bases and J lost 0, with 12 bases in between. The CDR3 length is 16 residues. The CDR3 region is CASSYLGGASYNEQFF. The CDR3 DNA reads TGTGCCAGCAGTTATCTTGGGGGGGCCTCCTACAATGAGCAGTTCTTC.

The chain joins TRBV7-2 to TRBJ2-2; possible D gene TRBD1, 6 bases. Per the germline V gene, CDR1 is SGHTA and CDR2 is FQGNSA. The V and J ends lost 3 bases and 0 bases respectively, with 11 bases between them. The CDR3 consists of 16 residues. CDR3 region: CASSFSRGSNTGELFF. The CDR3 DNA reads TGTGCCAGCAGCTTCTCCAGGGGCTCGAACACCGGGGAGCTGTTTTTT.

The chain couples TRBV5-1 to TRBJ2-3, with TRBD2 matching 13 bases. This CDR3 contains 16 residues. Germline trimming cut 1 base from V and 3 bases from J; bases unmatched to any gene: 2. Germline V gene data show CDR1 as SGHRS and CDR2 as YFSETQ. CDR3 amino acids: CASSLQLAGGTDTQYF. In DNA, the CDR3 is TGCGCCAGCAGCTTGCAACTAGCGGGGGGGACAGATACGCAGTATTTT.

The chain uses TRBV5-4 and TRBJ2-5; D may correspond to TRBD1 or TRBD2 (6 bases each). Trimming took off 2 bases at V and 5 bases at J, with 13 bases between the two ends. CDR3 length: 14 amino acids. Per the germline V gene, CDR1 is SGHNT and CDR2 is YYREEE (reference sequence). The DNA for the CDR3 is TGTGCCAGCAGCTTAGGGGGGCCGGGGGAGACCCAGTACTTC. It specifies CASSLGGPGETQYF.

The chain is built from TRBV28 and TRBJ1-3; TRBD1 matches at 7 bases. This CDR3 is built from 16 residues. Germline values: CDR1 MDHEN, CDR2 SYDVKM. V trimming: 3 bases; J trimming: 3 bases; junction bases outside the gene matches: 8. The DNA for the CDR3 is TGTGCCAGCAGTTTGAGGGGACAGAGAGGTGGAAACACCATATATTTT. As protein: CASSLRGQRGGNTIYF.

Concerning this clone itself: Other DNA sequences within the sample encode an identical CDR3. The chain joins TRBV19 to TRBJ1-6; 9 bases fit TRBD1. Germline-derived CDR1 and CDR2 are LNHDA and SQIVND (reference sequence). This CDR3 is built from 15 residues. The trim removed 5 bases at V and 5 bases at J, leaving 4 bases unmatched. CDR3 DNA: TGTGCCAGTAGTCCTACAGGGGGCGATAATTCACCCCTCCACTTT. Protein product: CASSPTGGDNSPLHF.

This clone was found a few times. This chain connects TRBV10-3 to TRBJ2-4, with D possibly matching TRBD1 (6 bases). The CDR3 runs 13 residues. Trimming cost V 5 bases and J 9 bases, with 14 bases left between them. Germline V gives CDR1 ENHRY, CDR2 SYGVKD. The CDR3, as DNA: TGTGCCATCAGTCCTGACAGGTTCAGCATTCAGTACTTC. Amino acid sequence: CAISPDRFSIQYF.

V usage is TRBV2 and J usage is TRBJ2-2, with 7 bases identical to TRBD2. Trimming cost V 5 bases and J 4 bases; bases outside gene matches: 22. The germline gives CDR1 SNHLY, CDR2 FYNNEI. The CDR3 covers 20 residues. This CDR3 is CASSPSFQSGTPRGTGELFF. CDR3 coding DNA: TGTGCCAGCAGTCCCTCCTTCCAAAGCGGGACCCCAAGAGGCACCGGGGAGCTGTTTTTT.

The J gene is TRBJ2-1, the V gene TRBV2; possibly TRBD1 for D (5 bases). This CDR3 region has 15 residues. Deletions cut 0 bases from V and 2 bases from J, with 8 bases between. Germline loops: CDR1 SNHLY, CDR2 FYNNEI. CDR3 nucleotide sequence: TGTGCCAGCAGTGAAGCGGGGCGGACCTACAATGAGCAGTTCTTC. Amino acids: CASSEAGRTYNEQFF.

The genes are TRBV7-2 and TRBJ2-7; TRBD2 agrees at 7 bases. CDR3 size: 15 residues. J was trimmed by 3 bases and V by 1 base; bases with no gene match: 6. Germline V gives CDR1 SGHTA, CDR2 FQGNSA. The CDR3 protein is CASSLGPSGSYEQYF. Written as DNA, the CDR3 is TGTGCCAGCAGCTTAGGGCCTAGCGGCAGCTACGAGCAGTACTTC.

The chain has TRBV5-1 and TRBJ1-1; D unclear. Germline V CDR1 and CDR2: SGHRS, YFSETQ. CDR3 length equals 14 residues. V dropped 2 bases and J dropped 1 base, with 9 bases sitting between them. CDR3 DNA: TGCGCCAGCAGCTTCTCGGGTGGGAACACTGAAGCTTTCTTT. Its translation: CASSFSGGNTEAFF.

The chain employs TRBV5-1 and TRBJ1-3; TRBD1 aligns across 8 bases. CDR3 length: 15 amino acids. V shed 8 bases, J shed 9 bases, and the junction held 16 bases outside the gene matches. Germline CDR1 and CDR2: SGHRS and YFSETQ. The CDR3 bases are TGCGCCAGAATCACCCGGGACAGGCGTAATTCCACCATATATTTT. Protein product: CARITRDRRNSTIYF.

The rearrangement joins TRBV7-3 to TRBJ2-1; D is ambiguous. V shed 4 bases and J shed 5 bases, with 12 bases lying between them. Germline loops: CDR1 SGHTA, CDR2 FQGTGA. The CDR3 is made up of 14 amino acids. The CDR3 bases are TGTGCCAGCAGCTACTCAAATATGGACAATGAGCAGTTCTTC. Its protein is CASSYSNMDNEQFF. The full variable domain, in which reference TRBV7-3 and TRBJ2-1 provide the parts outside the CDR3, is GAGVSQTPSNKVTEKGKYVELRCDPISGHTALYWYRQSLGQGPEFLIYFQGTGAADDSGLPNDRFFAVRPEGSVSTLKIQRTERGDSAVYLCASSYSNMDNEQFFGPGTRLTVL.

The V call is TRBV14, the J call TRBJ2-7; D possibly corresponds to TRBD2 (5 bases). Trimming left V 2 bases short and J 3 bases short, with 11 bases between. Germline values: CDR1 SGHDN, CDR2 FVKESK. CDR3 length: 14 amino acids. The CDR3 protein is CASSQSGKLYEQYF. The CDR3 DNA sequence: TGTGCCAGCAGCCAATCGGGAAAACTCTACGAGCAGTACTTC.

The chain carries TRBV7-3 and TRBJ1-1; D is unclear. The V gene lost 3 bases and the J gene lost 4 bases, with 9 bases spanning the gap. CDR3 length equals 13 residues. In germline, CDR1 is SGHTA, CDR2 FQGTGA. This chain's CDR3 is CASSFDGSTEAFF. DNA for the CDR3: TGTGCCAGCAGCTTCGACGGGAGCACTGAAGCTTTCTTT.

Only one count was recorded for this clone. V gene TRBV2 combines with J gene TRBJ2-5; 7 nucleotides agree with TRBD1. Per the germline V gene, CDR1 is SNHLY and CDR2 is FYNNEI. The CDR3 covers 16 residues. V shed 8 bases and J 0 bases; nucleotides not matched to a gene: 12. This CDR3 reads CASYPATGSYQETQYF. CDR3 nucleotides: TGTGCCAGCTACCCCGCGACAGGGTCATACCAAGAGACCCAGTACTTC.